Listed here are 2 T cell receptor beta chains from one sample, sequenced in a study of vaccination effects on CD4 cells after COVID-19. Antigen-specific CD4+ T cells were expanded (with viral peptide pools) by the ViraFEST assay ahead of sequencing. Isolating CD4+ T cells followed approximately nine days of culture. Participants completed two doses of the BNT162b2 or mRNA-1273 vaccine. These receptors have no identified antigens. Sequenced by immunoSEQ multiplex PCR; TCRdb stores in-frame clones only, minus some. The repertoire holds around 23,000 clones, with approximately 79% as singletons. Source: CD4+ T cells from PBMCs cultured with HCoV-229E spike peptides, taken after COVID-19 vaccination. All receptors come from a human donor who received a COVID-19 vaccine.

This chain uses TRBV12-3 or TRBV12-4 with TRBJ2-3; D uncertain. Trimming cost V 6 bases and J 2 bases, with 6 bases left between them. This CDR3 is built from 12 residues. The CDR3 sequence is CASRLTTDTQYF. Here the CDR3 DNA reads TGTGCCAGCAGACTTACCACAGATACGCAGTATTTT.

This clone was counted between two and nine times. CDR3 in amino acids: CSASNADRGQGNTIYF. In nucleotides, the CDR3 is TGCAGTGCTAGTAACGCAGACAGGGGGCAAGGAAACACCATATATTTT. V gene TRBV20-1 combines with J gene TRBJ1-3; 10 nucleotides align to TRBD1. Trimming cost V 3 bases and J 4 bases; bases outside gene matches: 9. This CDR3 has 16 amino acids. Germline V lookup: CDR1 DFQATT, CDR2 SNEGSKA (reference sequence).